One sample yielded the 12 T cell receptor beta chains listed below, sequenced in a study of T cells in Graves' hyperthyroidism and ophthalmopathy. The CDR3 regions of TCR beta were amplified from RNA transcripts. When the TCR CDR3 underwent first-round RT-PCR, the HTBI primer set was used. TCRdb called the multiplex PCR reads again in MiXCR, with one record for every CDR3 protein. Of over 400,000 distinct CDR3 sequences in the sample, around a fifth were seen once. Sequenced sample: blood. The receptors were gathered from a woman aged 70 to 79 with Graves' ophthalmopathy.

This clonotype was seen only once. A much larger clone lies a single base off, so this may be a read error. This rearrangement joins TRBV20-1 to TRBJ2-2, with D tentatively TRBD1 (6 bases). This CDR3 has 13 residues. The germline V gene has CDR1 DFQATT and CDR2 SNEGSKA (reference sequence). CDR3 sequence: CSAAGTSTGELVF. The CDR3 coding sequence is TGCAGTGCTGCCGGGACAAGCACCGGGGAGCTGGTTTTT.

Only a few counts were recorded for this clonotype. This chain's CDR3 is CASSFVISSGANVLTF. Here the CDR3 DNA reads TGTGCCAGCAGCTTTGTTATTAGTTCTGGGGCCAACGTCCTGACTTTC. V gene TRBV7-9 combines with J gene TRBJ2-6; D gene unclear. Per germline, CDR1 SEHNR and CDR2 FQNEAQ (reference sequence). With 3 bases removed from V and 1 base from J, the gap between germline ends came to 10 bases. The CDR3 runs 16 residues.

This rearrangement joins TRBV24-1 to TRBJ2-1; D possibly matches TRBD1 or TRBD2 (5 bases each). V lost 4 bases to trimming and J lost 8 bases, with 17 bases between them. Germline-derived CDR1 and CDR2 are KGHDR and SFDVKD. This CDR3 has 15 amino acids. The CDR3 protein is CATSDPLEGTYEQFF. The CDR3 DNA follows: TGTGCCACCAGTGACCCATTAGAGGGGACGTATGAGCAGTTCTTC.

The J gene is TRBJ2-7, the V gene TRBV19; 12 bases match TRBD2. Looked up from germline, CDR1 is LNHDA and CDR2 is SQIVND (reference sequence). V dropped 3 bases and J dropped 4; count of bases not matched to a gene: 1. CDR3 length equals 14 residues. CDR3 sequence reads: CASSMTSGRYEQYF. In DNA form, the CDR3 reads TGTGCCAGTAGTATGACTAGCGGGAGATACGAGCAGTACTTC. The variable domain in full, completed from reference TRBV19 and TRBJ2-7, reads DGGITQSPKYLFRKEGQNVTLSCEQNLNHDAMYWYRQDPGQGLRLIYYSQIVNDFQKGDIAEGYSVSREKKESFPLTVTSAQKNPTAFYLCASSMTSGRYEQYFGPGTRLTVT.

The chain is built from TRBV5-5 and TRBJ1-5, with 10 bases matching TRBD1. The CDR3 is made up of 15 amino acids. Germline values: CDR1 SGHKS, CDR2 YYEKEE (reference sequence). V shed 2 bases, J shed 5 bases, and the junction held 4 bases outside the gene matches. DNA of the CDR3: TGTGCCAGCAGCTTCCTAGGACAGGGGGATCAGCCCCAGCATTTT. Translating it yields CASSFLGQGDQPQHF. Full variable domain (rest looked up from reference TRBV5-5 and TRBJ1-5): DAGVTQSPTHLIKTRGQQVTLRCSPISGHKSVSWYQQVLGQGPQFIFQYYEKEERGRGNFPDRFSARQFPNYSSELNVNALLLGDSALYLCASSFLGQGDQPQHFGDGTRLSIL.

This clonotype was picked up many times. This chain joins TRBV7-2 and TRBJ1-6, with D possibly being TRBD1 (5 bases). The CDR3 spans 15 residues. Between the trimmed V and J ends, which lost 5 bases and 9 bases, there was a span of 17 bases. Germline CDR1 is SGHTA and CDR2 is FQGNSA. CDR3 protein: CASSPRVRGSSPLHF. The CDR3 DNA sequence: TGTGCCAGCAGCCCAAGAGTTAGGGGCTCTTCACCCCTCCACTTT.

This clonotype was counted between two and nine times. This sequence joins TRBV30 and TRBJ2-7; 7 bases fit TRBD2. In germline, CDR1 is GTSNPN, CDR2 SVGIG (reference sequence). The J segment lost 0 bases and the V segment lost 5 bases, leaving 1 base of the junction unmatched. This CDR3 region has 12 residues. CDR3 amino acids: CAWSSGSYEQYF. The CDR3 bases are TGTGCCTGGTCTAGCGGCTCCTACGAGCAGTACTTC.

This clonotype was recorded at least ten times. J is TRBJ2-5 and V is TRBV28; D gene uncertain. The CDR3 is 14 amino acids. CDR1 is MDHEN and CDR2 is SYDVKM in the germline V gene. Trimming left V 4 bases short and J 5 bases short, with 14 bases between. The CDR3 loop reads CASSYPLSMETQYF. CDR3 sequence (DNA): TGTGCCAGCAGTTACCCGTTGAGTATGGAGACCCAGTACTTC.

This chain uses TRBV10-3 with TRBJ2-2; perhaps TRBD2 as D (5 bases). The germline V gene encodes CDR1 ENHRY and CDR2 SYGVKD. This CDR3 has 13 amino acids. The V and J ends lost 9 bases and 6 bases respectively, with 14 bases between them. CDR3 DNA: TGTGCCATGAAGACTAACACGGCCGGGGAGCTGTTTTTT. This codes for CAMKTNTAGELFF.

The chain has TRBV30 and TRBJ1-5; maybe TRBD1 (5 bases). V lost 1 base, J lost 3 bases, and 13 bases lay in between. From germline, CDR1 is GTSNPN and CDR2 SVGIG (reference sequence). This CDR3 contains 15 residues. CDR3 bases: TGTGCCTGGAGTGGTGGTGGGGCAATCAATCAGCCCCAGCATTTT. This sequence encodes CAWSGGGAINQPQHF.

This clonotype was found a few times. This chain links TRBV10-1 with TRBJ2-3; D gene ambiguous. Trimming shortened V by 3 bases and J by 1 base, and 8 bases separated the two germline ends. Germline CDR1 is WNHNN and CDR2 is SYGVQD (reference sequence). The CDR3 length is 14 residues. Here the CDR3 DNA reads TGCGCCAGCAGTGAAACTCGAGGCACAGATACGCAGTATTTT. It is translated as CASSETRGTDTQYF.

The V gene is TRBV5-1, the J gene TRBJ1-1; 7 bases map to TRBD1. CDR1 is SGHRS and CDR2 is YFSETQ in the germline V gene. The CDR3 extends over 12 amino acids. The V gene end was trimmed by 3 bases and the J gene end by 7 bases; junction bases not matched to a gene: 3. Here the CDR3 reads CASSWTGLEAFF. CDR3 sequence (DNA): TGCGCCAGCAGCTGGACAGGCCTTGAAGCTTTCTTT.